Listed below are T cell receptor beta chains from one sample, sequenced in a study of siplizumab effects on memory and regulatory T cells. Which antigens these TCRs recognize remains unknown. Here immunoSEQ multiplex PCR was the method, and the copy in TCRdb shows in-frame clones only, minus some. The sample yields about 3,400 clones, about 60% seen once. Sequencing was carried out using CFSE-low (dividing) CD8+ T cells sorted from an allogeneic mixed lymphocyte reaction. The receptors were gathered from a human donor in good health; the cells came from an allogeneic mixed lymphocyte reaction. Some clones in this sample may be carry-over from other donors' samples. The CDR3 runs from the conserved cysteine through the conserved F or W. The D gene is left open where the match is weak. Some rows have no size entry. The others give once, few or many, or a class for an expanded clone.

j_gene | abundance | v_gene | d_gene | CDR3nt | CDR3aa
TRBJ1-1 | few | TRBV2 | NA | TGTGCCAGCAGCGCTAAAGCTTTCTTT | CASSAKAFF
TRBJ2-3 | NA | TRBV2 | TRBD2 | TGTGCCAGCAGTGAAGATCCGACTAGCTTGACGGATACGCAGTATTTT | CASSEDPTSLTDTQYF
TRBJ1-2 | NA | TRBV9 | TRBD1 | TGTGCCAGCAGCGGATGGGGACAGGGGGCGGAAGGCTACACCTTC | CASSGWGQGAEGYTF
TRBJ2-2 | NA | TRBV7-9 | NA | TGTGCCAGCAGCTCCTCCCAGGGCATCACCGGGGAGCTGTTTTTT | CASSSSQGITGELFF
TRBJ2-4 | NA | TRBV15 | TRBD1 | TGTGCCACCAGCGGCGACAGGGATCTAGCCAAAAACATTCAGTACTTC | CATSGDRDLAKNIQYF
TRBJ1-6 | once | TRBV4-1 | NA | TGCGCCAGCAGCCAAGGGACGGGCGTCGGTTCACCCCTCCACTTT | CASSQGTGVGSPLHF
TRBJ2-1 | NA | TRBV19 | NA | TGTGCCAGTAGTACCACAGGGTACAATGAGCAGTTCTTC | CASSTTGYNEQFF
TRBJ2-7 | NA | TRBV19 | TRBD1 | TGTGCCAGTAGTTCGGGACAGGGGCCTACCTACGAGCAGTACTTC | CASSSGQGPTYEQYF
TRBJ2-7 | few | TRBV2 | TRBD1 | TGTGCCAGCAGTGGGGGACAGGGCCACCCCAATTGGGTTTACGAGCAGTACTTC | CASSGGQGHPNWVYEQYF
TRBJ1-1 | few | TRBV10-3 | NA | TGTGCCACCACGACAGGCGGAACTGAAGCTTTCTTT | CATTTGGTEAFF
TRBJ2-7 | NA | TRBV29-1 | TRBD1 | TGCAGCGTTTCACGGACAGGGTTCCACGAGCAGTACTTC | CSVSRTGFHEQYF
TRBJ2-1 | NA | TRBV7-9 | NA | TGTGCCAGCAGCTTAGCGCTGACAGGTCCTTACAATGAGCAGTTCTTC | CASSLALTGPYNEQFF
TRBJ2-7 | NA | TRBV7-9 | NA | TGTGCCAGCAGCTCTGAAACTGAGGGGTACGAGCAGTACTTC | CASSSETEGYEQYF
TRBJ2-3 | few | TRBV4-1 | NA | TGCGCCAGCAGCCAAGATACGGCTAGCAGGCACACAGATACGCAGTATTTT | CASSQDTASRHTDTQYF
TRBJ1-1 | NA | TRBV14 | TRBD1 | TGTGCCAGCAGCCTCCCGGGAAGGACAGGAGTAAACACTGAAGCTTTCTTT | CASSLPGRTGVNTEAFF
TRBJ2-3 | NA | TRBV7-9 | TRBD2 | TGTGCCAGCAGCGACCCGGGACTAGCGGGAGATGGAGCAGATACGCAGTATTTT | CASSDPGLAGDGADTQYF
TRBJ1-6 | NA | TRBV19 | NA | TGTGCCAGTAGTATCGGTGGTTCACCCCTCCACTTT | CASSIGGSPLHF
TRBJ2-1 | large | TRBV7-2 | NA | TGTGCCAGCAGCTTTGTAGGCCCCTACAATGAGCAGTTCTTC | CASSFVGPYNEQFF
TRBJ1-4 | NA | TRBV27 | TRBD1 | TGTGCCAGCAGTCACGGGACAGGTTTCTCTCTCGAAGGGCTGTTTTTT | CASSHGTGFSLEGLFF
TRBJ2-3 | few | TRBV7-9 | TRBD1 | TGTGCCAGCAGCTTTTTGATAGGGGGCATGTCAGATACGCAGTATTTT | CASSFLIGGMSDTQYF
TRBJ1-5 | NA | TRBV19 | NA | TGTGCCAGTAGTCCACAAGGGGGTTATAGCAATCAGCCCCAGCATTTT | CASSPQGGYSNQPQHF
TRBJ2-5 | NA | TRBV6-1 | NA | TGTCTGGCTTGGACTCCCAACAGAGGAGAGACCCAGTACTTC | CLAWTPNRGETQYF
TRBJ2-1 | NA | TRBV4-1 | TRBD1 | TGCGCCAGCAGCCCCGACAGGGGCGATGAGCAGTTCTTC | CASSPDRGDEQFF
TRBJ2-1 | few | TRBV6-6 | NA | TGTGCCAGCAACCTAGAACGATACAATGAGCAGTTCTTC | CASNLERYNEQFF
TRBJ1-2 | NA | TRBV7-9 | NA | TGTGCCAGCAGCTTAGGACCTGGAGGTAACTATGGCTACACCTTC | CASSLGPGGNYGYTF
TRBJ1-3 | NA | TRBV5-1 | TRBD1 | TGCGCCAGCACGACAGGGACAGGTGGAAACACCATATATTTT | CASTTGTGGNTIYF
TRBJ2-1 | NA | TRBV5-4 | TRBD2 | TGTGCCAGCAGCCCAAGACTAGCGGGAGGGGGGAATGAGCAGTTCTTC | CASSPRLAGGGNEQFF
TRBJ2-1 | NA | TRBV5-6 | NA | TGTGCCAGCAGCTTGGAGCCGACAGCCAATGAGCAGTTCTTC | CASSLEPTANEQFF
TRBJ2-7 | NA | TRBV4-1 | NA | TGCGCCAGCAGCCCCAAGGGGGGCTACGAGCAGTACTTC | CASSPKGGYEQYF
TRBJ2-1 | few | TRBV5-5 | TRBD1 | TGTGCCAGCAGCAACTTCCTTGGACAGGGGCCTTACAATGAGCAGTTCTTC | CASSNFLGQGPYNEQFF
TRBJ2-7 | NA | TRBV12-5 | TRBD2 | TGTGCTAGTGGTTTGATGGGGATCGGAGGAGCGGGGCGGGCCTACGAGCAGTACTTC | CASGLMGIGGAGRAYEQYF
TRBJ2-7 | few | TRBV19 | TRBD1 | TGTGCCAGTAGTATAGGCACAGGGGGCTACGAGCAGTACTTC | CASSIGTGGYEQYF
TRBJ1-2 | NA | TRBV19 | NA | TGTGCCAGTAGTATTTCGGACGGGGACTATGGCTACACCTTC | CASSISDGDYGYTF
TRBJ1-3 | few | TRBV4-1 | NA | TGCGCCAGCAGCCAAGACGGGGGCTCTGGAAACACCATATATTTT | CASSQDGGSGNTIYF
TRBJ2-7 | NA | TRBV29-1 | NA | TGCAGCGTTGCCCTGGGGGCAAGCGAGCAGTACTTC | CSVALGASEQYF
TRBJ2-3 | few | TRBV19 | TRBD2 | TGTGCCAGTACCGTATCTAGCGGAACAGATACGCAGTATTTT | CASTVSSGTDTQYF
TRBJ1-5 | medium-sized | TRBV27 | NA | TGTGCCAGCAGTTGGGGGTTCAATCAGCCCCAGCATTTT | CASSWGFNQPQHF
TRBJ2-7 | NA | TRBV2 | NA | TGTGCCAGCAGCCGAATCGGTGTGTACGAGCAGTACTTC | CASSRIGVYEQYF
TRBJ2-3 | NA | TRBV4-1 | TRBD2 | TGCGCCAGCAGCCAATTTACTAGCGGGAGTTTTGGCACAGATACGCAGTATTTT | CASSQFTSGSFGTDTQYF
TRBJ2-7 | NA | TRBV18 | NA | TGTGCCAGCTCACCGGGCTCCTCGAGCGCCTACGAGCAGTACTTC | CASSPGSSSAYEQYF
TRBJ1-2 | NA | TRBV7-9 | NA | TGTGCCAGCAGCCCGACCCTGACCGGTGGGTATGGCTACACCTTC | CASSPTLTGGYGYTF
TRBJ2-1 | few | TRBV7-9 | TRBD2 | TGTGCCAGCAGCCCGACTAGCGGGAGGGCCCCCCAAGAGCAGTTCTTC | CASSPTSGRAPQEQFF